This T cell receptor beta chain was retrieved from a study of cytomegalovirus exposure and HLA in healthy donors (TCRdb year 2017). Broadly, across the study: In an earlier analysis of 587 of the donors, 276 Gb of sequence data and just under 120 million unique TCR beta sequences from some 170 million T cells were reported. An early release that covered some 630 HLA-typed donors contained approximately 300 gigabases of sequencing data and some 87 million unique TCR sequences. Of the approximately 400 genotyped donors, around 81% fell in the genetic ancestry cluster associated with self-reported Caucasian donors. The study was designed to test whether signatures of past pathogen exposure could be identified by cataloging public T cell receptors. Using immunosequencing, the study profiled T cell repertoires from around 670 subjects and related those repertoires to cytomegalovirus serostatus. Besides the first cohort of 666 subjects, a separate validation cohort made up of about 120 different subjects was used. High-throughput TCR immunosequencing, statistical association of individual TCRs with disease status, and machine learning were combined to predict cytomegalovirus infection status. To study patterns of TCR occurrence, a later analysis re-analyzed previously published TCR beta repertoires from 666 donors and added high-resolution HLA genotyping. The later analysis used no new phenotypic data to find candidate immune exposures, relying instead on TCR beta sequences and their occurrence across donors. An earlier analysis of around 580 of the donors used high-throughput TCR beta sequencing to judge whether each TCR beta V gene segment behaved as functional or pseudogenic. Donor age, sex, ethnicity and CMV serostatus were compiled alongside the repertoire data. A later genetic analysis took genome-wide SNP genotypes for about three fifths of the 666 donors and used that subset as a discovery cohort. All discovery cohort repertoires had been generated using a single sequencing platform. Class I and class II HLA loci were covered by the typing at four-digit resolution. The number of donors typed differed by locus, with about 629-640 for A, B, C, DRB1 and DQB1, roughly 520 for DQA1, 600 to 610 for DPA1, and around 450 for DPB1. Because of strong linkage in the cohort, a handful of DR-DQ haplotypes were treated as single units for association and clustering. Across approximately 400 genotyped donors of the cohort, an average of roughly 230,000 unique TCR beta nucleotide sequences per donor were sequenced, and 15% to 20% of those sequences were non-productive.

Points on this clone: No cognate antigen has been identified for it.

The cohort comprised under 700 healthy bone marrow donors. At the time of sampling, every cohort member was nominally healthy, though immune exposures that went unrecorded were likely present. The donor tested CMV seronegative and was one of the 352 seronegative cohort members. A peripheral blood sample was provided by each donor, and peripheral blood mononuclear cells were used for TCR beta sequencing. The Qiagen DNeasy Blood Extraction Kit was used to extract genomic DNA from the blood cell samples. The full study reports these points: This cohort had only TCR beta chains sequenced, and the lack of alpha or paired-chain data limited which features could be detected. At a false discovery rate of 0.05, a later analysis linked around 15,000 TCR beta sequences to specific HLA alleles. Most TCR sequences were observed very rarely across donors, whereas some public TCRs were present in many individuals. Some IMGT-functional V segments, including TRBV6-2 and TRBV6-3, could not be told apart with the 87-base-pair reads, so those segments were excluded. The presence/absence analyses assumed that sequencing depth was roughly uniform across donors, and that assumption may not be true. The classifier was reported to diagnose cytomegalovirus status with high specificity and sensitivity in both the original cohort and the validation cohort. Linkage disequilibrium might explain the correlated functional status among segregating V segments, but an unknown experimental factor could not be excluded. A later genetic analysis reported fewer N-insertions in productive TCRs among donors in an Asian-associated ancestry cluster than the approximately 700-donor mean. Over 15 rarely observed V segments, including chromosome 9 orphons, were excluded from the earlier analysis of several hundred of the donors because counts were too low. In the study, about 150 TCR beta chains were listed as associated with cytomegalovirus. Several of the top co-occurrence clusters appeared to be linked to parvovirus B19, influenza, CMV and Epstein-Barr virus, according to a later analysis. Assigning TCR associations to individual alleles was difficult when HLA alleles, especially DR and DQ, strongly co-occurred. An association between a missense DCLRE1C variant and V-gene and J-gene trimming of TCR beta chains was found in a later genetic analysis and replicated in an independent cohort. A group of highly shared sequence variants was considered likely to be a technical artifact of the sequencing pipeline. A few of the identified cytomegalovirus-associated TCR beta chains were confirmed in vitro to be specific for cytomegalovirus antigens. The authors suggested that the approach could potentially be generalized to other disease states and immunological phenotypes. Because HLA typing was unavailable for some donors at each locus, only the typed subset was used in association tests. In an earlier analysis of some 550 of the donors, most TCR beta V segments were observed in productive rearrangements about 90% or about 30% of the time, broadly matching IMGT annotations. Most CMV-associated TCR beta chains appeared to be HLA-restricted in a later analysis, and the HLA associations seemed to be driven largely by CMV exposure. A further reported finding was that TCR beta sequences accurately predicted the HLA-A and HLA-B alleles for most subjects in the first cohort. In a later analysis, the rate of TCR association differed among HLA loci, with DRB1 alleles having the most associated TCRs and HLA-C alleles having the fewest. Immune exposure information for the cohort was limited to CMV serostatus. In a later analysis, HLA-associated TCR beta chains were found to be more clonally expanded and to have lower generation probabilities than equally common non-associated chains.

Receptor libraries were prepared by the immunoSEQ multiplex PCR assay. A mixture of 60 forward primers for TCR Vbeta segments and 13 reverse primers for TCR Jbeta segments was used in the multiplex PCR. The CDR3 region of rearranged TCR beta genes was amplified from genomic DNA with a multiplex PCR assay. The amplified TCR beta libraries were sequenced on the Illumina HiSeq System as 87-base-pair reads. In the original analysis: A later analysis tallied around 87 million unique TCR beta chains across the roughly 610 repertoires, and approximately 12 million of those chains were shared by two or more donors. Raw reads were error-corrected and collapsed into unique sequences with a nearest-neighbor algorithm that merged closely related sequences to remove PCR and sequencing errors. To assign V, D and J gene segments, CDR3 sequences were aligned to IMGT reference sequences. For a sequence to be retained, a match of at least six nucleotides to both a V gene segment and a J gene segment was required. Rearrangements were classified as productive when the CDR3 lacked stop codons and remained in frame with V and J, and all other rearrangements were classified as non-productive. Following IMGT convention, CDR3 was defined as the stretch from the second conserved V-encoded cysteine up to the conserved J-encoded phenylalanine. In an earlier analysis of approximately 590 of the donors, sequences lacking an unambiguous match to a single V gene segment were excluded. In an earlier analysis of approximately 500 of the donors, a V segment was called functional when productive rearrangements were above 56.7%, and segregating when the standard deviation between donors exceeded 5%. To diagnose cytomegalovirus status from the catalog of TCR beta chain sequences, a statistical classification framework was built. V and J gene assignment, in a later analysis, came from comparing TCR nucleotide sequences with IMGT/GENE-DB human TR gene sequences. A later analysis assigned CDR3 sequences and most-parsimonious VDJ recombination scenarios with the TCRdist pipeline. In a later analysis, every TCR beta chain was defined by the combination of its CDR3 amino acid sequence and its V-gene family, and reads without a unique V-gene family were dropped. A later analysis removed nearly 600 highly shared, low-generation-probability nucleotide sequences to deal with suspected cross-contamination and a sequencing artifact. For each public chain, a later analysis derived a clonal expansion index from normalized ranks of inferred template counts within each repertoire. In a later analysis, generation probabilities were computed with a VDJ recombination model fitted to out-of-frame rearrangements, and the resulting probabilities were checked against IGoR. A later analysis scored TCR-TCR, TCR-HLA and TCR-CMV co-occurrence with hypergeometric tests, applying a repertoire-size bias correction to TCR pairs. To estimate false discovery rates, a later analysis permuted the HLA or CMV assignments 20 times. A later analysis grouped co-occurring TCRs with DBSCAN, adding TCRdist sequence similarity when clustering within HLA-allele-positive subsets. Repertoires with fewer than 30,000 or more than 120,000 public chains, plus five repertoires with anomalous nucleotide sharing, were excluded from co-occurrence clustering. Drawn from immuneACCESS, this table holds only the in-frame rearrangements with V and J called that TCRdb kept. Clones are partly lost; checked studies trace under half to an unresolved V gene and leave the rest unexplained. The V and J calls and clone size are taken from that table; D and trimming were inferred from the DNA. The table for this sample shows 50,000 to 60,000 clones. The ten largest make up 4% of the sample.

Germline trimming amounts to 4 bases on V and 2 bases on J, with 12 as the count of junction bases outside the gene matches. The CDR3 measures 17 amino acids from cysteine to phenylalanine. Kept here is only the CDR3 DNA, which spans 51 bases and is read in frame from base 1. The germline V gene yields SGHTA for CDR1 and FQGNSA for CDR2. Sequencing was performed on PBMCs. Recombination joined TRBV7-2 with TRBJ2-7; 9 bases in between match TRBD2. This TCR was sampled from a male donor in good health and CMV-seronegative. Here is the DNA: TGTGCCAGCAGCTGGGGCGGACTAGCGTTCGGCGCCTACGAGCAGTACTTC. Translated, it reads CASSWGGLAFGAYEQYF.